This T cell receptor (beta chain) stems from a study of Japanese encephalitis immunity and Zika vaccine responses. Study context: TCRs were sequenced at week 0, pre-ZPIV, and again at week 52. Study observations and caveats: Samples clustered by participant, suggesting no public TCRs were detected. More ZIKV- and JEV-shared clonotypes appeared in JEV-pre-vaccinated donors than in YFV donors.

MiXCR was run by TCRdb on the 5' RACE reads, yielding one entry per CDR3 protein. Among a few hundred distinct CDR3 sequences listed, 3.8% were seen once. CFSE-labeled PBMCs were cultured around six days with peptide pools, each at 0.9 to 1 ug/mL. Live CD56-CD19-CD16-CD3+CD4+ cells with low CFSE were sorted unfixed as proliferating CD4 T cells. In germline, CDR1 is DFQATT, CDR2 SNEGSKA (reference sequence). This CDR3 spans 16 amino acids. The V gene end was trimmed by 3 bases and the J gene end by 4 bases; junction bases not matched to a gene: 9. This clonotype ranks as medium-sized (0.01 to 0.1%). Source: antigen-activated CD4+ T cells from blood, cultured, taken during a Zika inactivated vaccine study. The chain employs TRBV20-1 and TRBJ2-3, with 11 bases matching TRBD2. This TCR derives from an adult man who received an inactivated Zika virus vaccine. CDR3 DNA: TGCAGTGCTAGCTCCCCTAGCGGGGGGATCGCAGATACGCAGTATTTT. It codes for CSASSPSGGIADTQYF.